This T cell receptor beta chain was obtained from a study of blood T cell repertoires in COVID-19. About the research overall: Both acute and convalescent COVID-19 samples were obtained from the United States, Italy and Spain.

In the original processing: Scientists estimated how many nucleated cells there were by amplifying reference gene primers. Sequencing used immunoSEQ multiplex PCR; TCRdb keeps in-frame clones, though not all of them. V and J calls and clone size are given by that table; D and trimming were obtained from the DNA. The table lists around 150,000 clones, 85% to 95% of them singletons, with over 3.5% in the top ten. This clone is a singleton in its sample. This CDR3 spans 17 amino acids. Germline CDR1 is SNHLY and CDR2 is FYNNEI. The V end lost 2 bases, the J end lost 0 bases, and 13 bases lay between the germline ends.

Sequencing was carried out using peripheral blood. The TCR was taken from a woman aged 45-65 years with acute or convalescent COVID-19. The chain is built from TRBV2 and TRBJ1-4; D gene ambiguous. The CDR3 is CASSEMGPFATNEKLFF. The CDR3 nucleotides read TGTGCCAGCAGTGAAATGGGCCCTTTTGCAACTAATGAAAAACTGTTTTTT.